The clone carrying this TCR beta chain is a singleton in its sample. No antigen is known for it. Germline V gives CDR1 KGHSH, CDR2 LQKENI. The germline V and J ends were trimmed by 0 bases and 7 bases, with 21 bases remaining between them. This CDR3 contains 17 residues. Using immunoSEQ multiplex PCR, the repertoire was profiled, and TCRdb retains in-frame clones only, with some absent. Among about 190,000 clones listed, 87% were seen once. These data belong to a study of T cell responses to AZD1222 COVID-19 vaccine. General observations from the study: Among vaccine-associated CD4 TCRs, coverage spanned spike, with dominance at 160-218 and 743-854. Repertoire collection took place solely once the T cell response had peaked.

This TCR was sampled from an adult in good health. This chain links TRBV18 with TRBJ1-2; tentative D call: TRBD1 (6 bases). This sample comprised peripheral blood, obtained on day 0 of MenACWY control vaccination. DNA for the CDR3: TGTGCCAGCTCACCACCCCTCTCGGGGGGGGGCGAGGGTGGCTACACCTTC. Amino acid sequence: CASSPPLSGGGEGGYTF.